Described below is a single TCR beta chain sequence and its context. Its antigen is not known. This CDR3 has 13 residues. Per the germline V gene, CDR1 is LGHDT and CDR2 is YNNKEL (reference sequence). Trimming cost V 7 bases and J 3 bases, with 12 bases left between them. The sample originates from a study of persistence of HIV-infected CD4 T cells. Sequencing used immunoSEQ version 4 in survey mode. Template was genomic DNA at about 9.3 ng/uL, with up to about 1 ug used per sample. Repertoires were generated with immunoSEQ multiplex PCR, while TCRdb's copy carries only in-frame clones and drops some. The data contain around 40,000 clones, 88% of them singletons. Cells were stimulated nonspecifically with anti-CD3/anti-CD28 magnetic beads. Responding CD4+ T cells were sorted by upregulation of both CD40 ligand and CD69. Before stimulation, PBMCs underwent CD8+ T cell depletion. Study-level findings and limits: Proviral oligoclonality tracked with TCR oligoclonality within the same sorted cells.

Sequenced here: CD4+ T cells sorted from PBMCs after roughly 17-hour stimulation, sampled from a patient who received antiretroviral therapy. The chain carries TRBV3-1 (or the pseudogene TRBV3-2) and TRBJ1-1; D is unresolved. The receptor was isolated from an adult woman with HIV who was CMV-seropositive. CDR3 DNA sequence: TGTGCCAGCACCTCGGCTAGTTACACTGAAGCTTTCTTT. Translating it yields CASTSASYTEAFF.